The source of this TCR beta chain is a study of blood T cells in healthy people across ages. Study results and caveats: Expanded clonotype changes were possibly confounded by unknown donor CMV status.

The germline V gene has CDR1 KGHDR and CDR2 SFDVKD. Trimming took 2 bases from V and 5 from J; bases not matched to a gene: 17. The CDR3 has 19 amino acids. Alongside a J-beta primer mix, a sample-barcoded 5' primer served in a second PCR lasting about 7 to 12 cycles. TCRdb re-derived calls from the 5' RACE reads in MiXCR, one entry per CDR3 protein. The sample holds roughly 560,000 distinct CDR3 sequences, about 24% seen once. This clonotype occurred a few times. Its antigen is unknown. The same sample was also studied in work on T cells of mothers and their children. That work contributes: According to the study, all extracted RNA entered cDNA synthesis at 1.5 ug per 15 ul.

The source material was blood. This TCR was recovered from a boy aged 5-17 years in good health. The V call is TRBV24-1, the J call TRBJ2-3; the match to TRBD2 covers 8 bases. The CDR3 nucleotides are TGTGCCACCAGTGATTCCCAAGCCCGCGGAGCGGGAGTGAAAGATACGCAGTATTTT. The encoded protein is CATSDSQARGAGVKDTQYF.